This T cell receptor beta chain was recorded in a study of control samples from healthy donors and cancer patients. Profiled with immunoSEQ multiplex PCR; TCRdb holds only in-frame clones, not every one. The repertoire has 130,000 to 150,000 clones, less than 90% of them found once; the top ten carry approximately 9%. This TCR was sampled from a woman in her 30s in good health. Sequenced material: blood.

The CDR3 coding sequence is TGTGCCAGCACTCGGACAGAACGGAATTCACCCCTCCACTTT. Protein: CASTRTERNSPLHF. V gene TRBV2 combines with J gene TRBJ1-6; possible D gene TRBD1, 6 bases. The germline V gene has CDR1 SNHLY and CDR2 FYNNEI. V was clipped by 7 bases and J by 7 bases, with 14 bases between them. This CDR3 has 14 residues.